These 10 T cell receptor beta chains share one sample of origin, sequenced in a study of blood T cell repertoires in COVID-19. Clones were sequenced by immunoSEQ multiplex PCR, and TCRdb holds only the in-frame ones, with some missing. Among fewer than 110,000 clones listed, over 75% were seen once. Material: peripheral blood. Receptor source: a human donor in a cohort sampled during active or convalescent COVID-19.

In its sample, this clone was seen once. J is TRBJ2-6 and V is TRBV24-1; D possibly corresponds to TRBD1 (5 bases). The CDR3 runs 16 residues. Germline values: CDR1 KGHDR, CDR2 SFDVKD. The V gene lost 3 bases and the J gene lost 0 bases, with 8 bases spanning the gap. DNA for the CDR3: TGTGCCACCAGTGATCACAGGAGCTCTGGGGCCAACGTCCTGACTTTC. Protein product: CATSDHRSSGANVLTF.

V gene TRBV19 combines with J gene TRBJ1-6; no definite D call. Germline CDR1 and CDR2: LNHDA and SQIVND (reference sequence). With 5 bases removed from V and 5 bases from J, the gap between germline ends came to 10 bases. The CDR3 is 14 residues long. CDR3 protein: CASSSGVDNSPLHF. The CDR3 nucleotides are TGTGCCAGTAGTTCCGGGGTCGATAATTCACCCCTCCACTTT.

V is TRBV5-6 and J is TRBJ1-1, with D possibly TRBD1 on 5 matching bases. Between the trimmed V and J ends, which lost 2 bases and 5 bases, there was a span of 10 bases. This CDR3 has 13 residues. The germline V gene has CDR1 SGHDT and CDR2 YYEEEE. In DNA form, the CDR3 reads TGTGCCAGCAGCTTCTTCGGGGGTACTGAAGCTTTCTTT. Amino acid sequence: CASSFFGGTEAFF. Full variable domain (missing parts from reference TRBV5-6 and TRBJ1-1): DAGVTQSPTHLIKTRGQQVTLRCSPKSGHDTVSWYQQALGQGPQFIFQYYEEEERQRGNFPDRFSGHQFPNYSSELNVNALLLGDSALYLCASSFFGGTEAFFGQGTRLTVV.

This clone was counted at least ten times. The chain is built from TRBV27 and TRBJ2-1, with a tentative D call TRBD1 (6 bases). The CDR3 covers 19 residues. V was trimmed by 5 bases and J by 8 bases, leaving 31 bases between them. Germline CDR1 reads MNHEY; CDR2 reads SMNVEV (reference sequence). CDR3 sequence reads: CASSLDGFRVRGVLYEQFF. The CDR3 DNA is TGTGCCAGCAGTCTCGACGGGTTCAGGGTCAGGGGAGTTTTATATGAGCAGTTCTTC.

In its sample, this clone was seen a few times. V and J are TRBV7-2 and TRBJ1-3, with D unresolved. The CDR3 spans 15 residues. The germline V gene encodes CDR1 SGHTA and CDR2 FQGNSA. V lost 1 base to trimming and J lost 2 bases, with 9 bases between them. Written as DNA, the CDR3 is TGTGCCAGCAGCTTAGATAGCAAAACTGGAAACACCATATATTTT. Protein sequence: CASSLDSKTGNTIYF. The whole variable domain, remainder taken from reference TRBV7-2 and TRBJ1-3, is GAGVSQSPSNKVTEKGKDVELRCDPISGHTALYWYRQSLGQGLEFLIYFQGNSAPDKSGLPSDRFSAERTGGSVSTLTIQRTQQEDSAVYLCASSLDSKTGNTIYFGEGSWLTVV.

V and J are TRBV9 and TRBJ2-1, with 13 bases lining up with TRBD2. V gave up 2 bases and J gave up 7 bases; unmatched junction bases: 3. The V gene's germline CDR1 is SGDLS and CDR2 YYNGEE. CDR3 length equals 15 residues. In DNA, the CDR3 is TGTGCCAGCAGCGTCACTAGCGGGGGGGCAAATGAGCAGTTCTTC. Amino acids: CASSVTSGGANEQFF.

The chain joins TRBV7-8 to TRBJ1-6, with D perhaps TRBD1 (6 bases). CDR1 is SGHVS, CDR2 FQNEAQ, per germline. The CDR3 spans 15 residues. V gave up 1 base and J gave up 4 bases, with 8 bases separating them. This CDR3 reads CASSLVQGYNSPLHF. The CDR3 nucleotides read TGTGCCAGCAGCTTAGTTCAGGGGTATAATTCACCCCTCCACTTT.

The chain employs TRBV7-9 and TRBJ2-1; the match to TRBD2 covers 8 bases. This CDR3 has 14 residues. The V gene end was trimmed by 4 bases and the J gene end by 9 bases; junction bases not matched to a gene: 8. Germline V gene sequence: CDR1 SEHNR, CDR2 FQNEAQ (reference sequence). The CDR3 reads CASSSPGLGSEQFF. CDR3 nucleotides: TGTGCCAGCAGCTCTCCGGGACTAGGTAGTGAGCAGTTCTTC.

The chain links TRBV5-1 to TRBJ2-3, with 13 bases matching TRBD2. Losses at the gene ends were 4 bases for V and 6 bases for J; bases not matched to a gene: 20. CDR3 size: 20 residues. Germline loops: CDR1 SGHRS, CDR2 YFSETQ. This CDR3 is CASSRGLAGPQVDLGDTQYF. CDR3 bases: TGCGCCAGCAGCCGGGGACTAGCGGGGCCTCAGGTCGACCTAGGGGATACGCAGTATTTT.

The chain employs TRBV3-1 (or the pseudogene TRBV3-2) and TRBJ2-1; possible D gene TRBD2, 5 bases. CDR3 size: 13 residues. Trimming took off 5 bases at V and 4 bases at J, with 9 bases between the two ends. CDR1 and CDR2 from the germline V gene are LGHDT and YNNKEL (reference sequence). CDR3 coding DNA: TGTGCCAGCAGCTCCCCGGGGTACAATGAGCAGTTCTTC. Its protein product is CASSSPGYNEQFF.